This note documents a single TCR beta chain sequence. The antigen it binds to is not known. No clone much larger than this one lies a single base away; base qualities are absent. The data are from a study of cytomegalovirus exposure and HLA in healthy donors (dated by TCRdb to 2016 to 2017). Notes on the research overall: In an earlier analysis of approximately 500 of the donors, 276 Gb of sequence data and 95 million to 130 million unique TCR beta sequences from roughly 200 million T cells were reported. An early release covering roughly 600 HLA-typed donors comprised approximately 300 gigabases of sequencing data and roughly 85 million unique TCR sequences. Among the roughly 380 genotyped donors, about 83% belonged to the genetic ancestry cluster associated with self-reported Caucasian donors. The study was designed to test whether signatures of past pathogen exposure could be identified by cataloging public T cell receptors. Using immunosequencing, the study profiled T cell repertoires from 666 subjects and related those repertoires to cytomegalovirus serostatus. In addition to the first cohort of 666 subjects, a separate validation cohort of 130 or so different subjects was used. High-throughput TCR immunosequencing, statistical association of individual TCRs with disease status, and machine learning were combined to predict cytomegalovirus infection status. A later analysis re-analyzed previously published TCR beta repertoires from 666 donors and added high-resolution HLA genotyping to study TCR occurrence patterns. The later analysis used no new phenotypic data to find candidate immune exposures, relying instead on TCR beta sequences and their occurrence across donors. An earlier analysis of 587 of the donors applied high-throughput TCR beta sequencing to assess whether each TCR beta V gene segment acted as functional or pseudogenic. Donor age, sex, ethnicity and CMV serostatus were collected together with the repertoire data. In a later genetic analysis, genome-wide SNP genotypes for about 55% of the 666 donors were used, and that subset was treated as a discovery cohort. All discovery cohort repertoires had been generated on a single sequencing platform. Class I and class II HLA loci were covered by the typing at four-digit resolution. Typing coverage differed by locus: A, B, C, DRB1 and DQB1 were typed in roughly 620-630 donors, DQA1 in approximately 520, DPA1 in over 600, and DPB1 in just under 490. About five DR-DQ haplotypes were treated as single units for association and clustering because of strong linkage in the cohort. On average, roughly 250,000 unique TCR beta nucleotide sequences were sequenced per donor among roughly 430 genotyped donors of the cohort, with roughly 18% of those sequences being non-productive. Paper-wide results and their limitations: A further reported finding was that TCR beta sequences accurately predicted the HLA-A and HLA-B alleles for most subjects in the first cohort. Most TCR sequences were observed very rarely across donors, whereas some public TCRs were present in many individuals. Linkage disequilibrium might explain the correlated functional status among segregating V segments, but an unknown experimental factor could not be excluded. Compared with the 666-donor mean, donors in an Asian-associated ancestry cluster had fewer N-insertions in productive TCRs, according to a later genetic analysis. Because counts were too low, around 17 rarely observed V segments, including chromosome 9 orphons, were left out of the earlier analysis of 587 of the donors. According to a later analysis, parvovirus B19, influenza, CMV and Epstein-Barr virus appeared linked to several top co-occurrence clusters. Because HLA typing was unavailable for some donors at each locus, only the typed subset was used in association tests. According to a later analysis, most CMV-associated TCR beta chains appeared to be HLA-restricted, and the HLA associations seemed to be driven largely by CMV exposure. The authors suggested that the approach could potentially be extended to other disease states and immunological phenotypes. A few of the identified cytomegalovirus-associated TCR beta chains were confirmed in vitro to be specific for cytomegalovirus antigens. CMV serostatus was the only immune exposure information available for the cohort. A total of 150 or so TCR beta chains were listed by the study as associated with cytomegalovirus. In a later analysis, over 15,000 TCR beta sequences were associated with specific HLA alleles at a false discovery rate of 0.05. Some IMGT-functional V segments, including TRBV6-2 and TRBV6-3, could not be told apart with the 87-base-pair reads, so those segments were excluded. The presence/absence analyses assumed that sequencing depth was roughly uniform across donors, and that assumption may not be true. In an earlier analysis of 587 of the donors, most TCR beta V segments were observed in productive rearrangements about 87% or about 30% of the time, broadly matching IMGT annotations. Strong co-occurrence of HLA alleles, especially DR and DQ, made assigning TCR associations to individual alleles difficult. In a later analysis, the rate of TCR association differed among HLA loci, with DRB1 alleles having the most associated TCRs and HLA-C alleles having the fewest. In both the original and validation cohorts, the classifier was reported to diagnose cytomegalovirus status with high specificity and sensitivity. A group of highly shared sequence variants was considered likely to be a technical artifact of the sequencing pipeline. Only TCR beta chains were sequenced in this cohort, and the absence of alpha or paired-chain data limited detectable features. An association between a missense DCLRE1C variant and V-gene and J-gene trimming of TCR beta chains was found in a later genetic analysis and replicated in an independent cohort. Compared with equally common non-associated chains, HLA-associated TCR beta chains in a later analysis were more clonally expanded and had lower generation probabilities.

Libraries came from the immunoSEQ multiplex PCR assay. A mixture of 60 forward primers for TCR Vbeta segments and 13 reverse primers for TCR Jbeta segments was used in the multiplex PCR. The CDR3 region of rearranged TCR beta genes was amplified from genomic DNA by a multiplex PCR assay. The amplified TCR beta libraries were sequenced on the Illumina HiSeq System as 87-base-pair reads. For the original study's pipeline: A later analysis tallied approximately 87 million unique TCR beta chains across the 550 to 850 repertoires, and approximately 12 million of those chains were shared by two or more donors. A nearest-neighbor algorithm error-corrected the raw reads and collapsed the reads into unique sequences, merging closely related sequences to remove PCR and sequencing errors. CDR3 sequences were aligned to IMGT reference sequences to assign V, D and J gene segments. Each retained sequence needed at least a six-nucleotide match to both a V gene segment and a J gene segment. Rearrangements were called productive when the CDR3 lacked stop codons and stayed in frame with V and J; all others were non-productive. CDR3 was defined by IMGT convention, running from the second conserved V-encoded cysteine to the conserved J-encoded phenylalanine. Sequences without an unambiguous match to a single V gene segment were excluded from the earlier analysis of 587 of the donors. An earlier analysis of just under 600 of the donors called V segments functional above 56.7% productive rearrangements and segregating when the between-donor standard deviation exceeded 5%. A statistical classification framework was built to diagnose cytomegalovirus status from the catalog of TCR beta chain sequences. V and J gene assignment, in a later analysis, came from comparing TCR nucleotide sequences with IMGT/GENE-DB human TR gene sequences. In a later analysis, CDR3 sequences and most-parsimonious VDJ recombination scenarios were assigned using the TCRdist pipeline. In a later analysis, each TCR beta chain was defined by its CDR3 amino acid sequence together with its V-gene family, and reads without a unique V-gene family were excluded. A later analysis removed 600 or so highly shared, low-generation-probability nucleotide sequences to deal with suspected cross-contamination and a sequencing artifact. In a later analysis, a clonal expansion index was calculated for each public chain from normalized within-repertoire ranks of inferred template counts. Generation probabilities in a later analysis came from a VDJ recombination model fitted to out-of-frame rearrangements, and those results were checked against IGoR. In a later analysis, TCR-TCR, TCR-HLA and TCR-CMV co-occurrence was scored with hypergeometric tests, and a repertoire-size bias correction was applied to TCR pairs. A later analysis estimated false discovery rates by permuting HLA or CMV assignments 20 times. A later analysis grouped co-occurring TCRs with DBSCAN, adding TCRdist sequence similarity when clustering within HLA-allele-positive subsets. For co-occurrence clustering, repertoires with fewer than 30,000 or more than 120,000 public chains were excluded, along with 5 or 6 repertoires with anomalous nucleotide sharing. Entries here come from immuneACCESS through TCRdb and include only in-frame sequences with V and J called. Some clones fail to appear in such tables; in the studies checked, an unresolved V gene covers under half of the shortfall, and the cause of the remainder is unknown. D and trimming come from the DNA, and the V and J calls and clone size come from that table. Across this sample there are 120,000 or so clones, with 70% to 80% seen only once. 3.4% of the sample is held by the ten biggest clonotypes.

The cohort comprised under 700 healthy bone marrow donors. At the time of sampling, all cohort members were nominally healthy, though unrecorded immune exposures were likely present. The donor tested CMV seronegative and was one of the 352 seronegative cohort members. Every donor gave a peripheral blood sample, and the peripheral blood mononuclear cells from that sample were used for TCR beta sequencing. The Qiagen DNeasy Blood Extraction Kit was used to extract genomic DNA from the blood cell samples. CDR3 length: 15 amino acids, cysteine to phenylalanine. Only the CDR3 part of the read is kept: 45 bases, read in frame from the first base. Trimming takes 3 bases from V and 9 bases from J, and the germline ends sit 18 bases apart. For CDR1 and CDR2, the germline V gene lists MDHEN and SYDVKM.

This sequence originates from a man aged 25 to 45 in good health and CMV-seronegative. The chain is encoded by TRBV28 joined to TRBJ2-1; TRBD1 is a possible D gene, resting on 5 matching bases. Specimen: PBMCs. The CDR3 amino acid sequence is: CASSFQGLGVSEQFF. The nucleotides read TGTGCCAGCAGTTTTCAGGGATTAGGAGTAAGTGAGCAGTTCTTC.